The clone carrying this T cell receptor (beta chain) was seen repeatedly, ten times or more. The antigen is undetermined. Sequenced by immunoSEQ multiplex PCR; TCRdb stores in-frame clones only, minus some. The sample yields fewer than 15,000 clones, around 20% seen once. Described treatment: randomized to nivolumab then ipilimumab (arm A) or the reverse (arm B). This CDR3 is built from 16 residues. V dropped 4 bases and J dropped 3 bases, with 18 bases sitting between them. Germline CDR1 reads MGHRA; CDR2 reads YSYEKL. This sample stems from a study of sequential checkpoint blockade in melanoma. Study-wide context: Randomization was 1:1 between first-line nivolumab→ipilimumab and ipilimumab→nivolumab. Around 21 patients had tumor biopsies before treatment and at week 13.

Broader study findings: Mutational load did not correlate with tumor T-cell fraction or clonality.

Sequenced material: tumor tissue (inferred from file names), taken from a patient given nivolumab and ipilimumab in sequence. The source of this sequence is a human donor with melanoma. This sequence joins TRBV4-1 and TRBJ1-1; the D gene is possibly TRBD1 (5 bases). CDR3: CASSRTERGTDTEAFF. The CDR3 nucleotides read TGCGCCAGCAGCCGCACCGAAAGGGGCACGGACACTGAAGCTTTCTTT.